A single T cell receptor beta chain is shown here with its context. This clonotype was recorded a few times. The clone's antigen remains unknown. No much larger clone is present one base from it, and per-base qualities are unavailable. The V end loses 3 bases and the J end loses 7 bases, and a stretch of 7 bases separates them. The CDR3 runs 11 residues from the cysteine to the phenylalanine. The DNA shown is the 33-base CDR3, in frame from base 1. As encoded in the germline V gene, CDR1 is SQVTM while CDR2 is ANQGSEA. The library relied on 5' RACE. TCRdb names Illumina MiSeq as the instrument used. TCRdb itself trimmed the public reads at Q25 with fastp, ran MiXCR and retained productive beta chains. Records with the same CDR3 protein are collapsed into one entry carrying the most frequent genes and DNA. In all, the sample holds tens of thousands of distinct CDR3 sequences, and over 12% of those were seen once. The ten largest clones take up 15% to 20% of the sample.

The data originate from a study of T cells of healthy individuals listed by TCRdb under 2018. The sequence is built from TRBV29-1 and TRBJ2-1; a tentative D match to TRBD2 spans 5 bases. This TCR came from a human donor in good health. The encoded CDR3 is CSVDRDNEQFF. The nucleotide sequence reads TGCAGCGTTGACCGGGATAATGAGCAGTTCTTC.